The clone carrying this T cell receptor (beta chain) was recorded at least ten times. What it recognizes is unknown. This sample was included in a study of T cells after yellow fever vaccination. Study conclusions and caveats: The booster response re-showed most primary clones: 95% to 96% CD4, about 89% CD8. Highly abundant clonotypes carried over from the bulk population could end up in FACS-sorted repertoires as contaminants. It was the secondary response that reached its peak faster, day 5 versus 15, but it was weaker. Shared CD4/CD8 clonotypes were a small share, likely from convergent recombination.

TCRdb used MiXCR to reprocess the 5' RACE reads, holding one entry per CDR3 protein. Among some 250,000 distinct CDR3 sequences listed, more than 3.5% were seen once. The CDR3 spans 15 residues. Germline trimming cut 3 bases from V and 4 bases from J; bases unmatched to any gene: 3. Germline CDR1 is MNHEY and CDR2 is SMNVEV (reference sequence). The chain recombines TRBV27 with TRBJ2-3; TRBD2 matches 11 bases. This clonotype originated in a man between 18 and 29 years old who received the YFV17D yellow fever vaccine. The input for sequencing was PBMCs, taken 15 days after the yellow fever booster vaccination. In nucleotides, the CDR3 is TGTGCCAGCAGTTTGCCTAGCGGGGGGTCAGATACGCAGTATTTT. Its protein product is CASSLPSGGSDTQYF.